This is a list of T cell receptor beta chains from one sample in a study of a mutant IDH1 vaccine in newly diagnosed glioma. Antigens of these TCRs are unknown. TCRdb keeps only in-frame clones here, not all; method: immunoSEQ multiplex PCR. This table holds 30,000 to 35,000 clones, about 87% found once. This specimen was PBMCs, taken from a glioma patient whose treatment included an IDH1 peptide vaccine. These receptors came from a woman aged 30 to 39 with glioma. CDR3s include the opening cysteine and the closing phenylalanine or tryptophan. A D gene is named only where the DNA matches it firmly. Expanded clones get a size class; other rows say once, few or many, or leave the size out.

abundance,d_gene,j_gene,v_gene,CDR3nt,CDR3aa
once,.,TRBJ2-7,TRBV7-8,TGTGCCAGCAGCATAAGGGGGGGGAATCAGGAGCAGTACTTC,CASSIRGGNQEQYF
.,.,TRBJ1-2,TRBV7-2,TGTGCCAGCAGCCCCCCGGCCGGAGCTAACTATGGCTACACCTTC,CASSPPAGANYGYTF
.,.,TRBJ1-6,TRBV21-1,TGTGCCAGCAGCCCGCGAGCGACAGGGACGAGTTCACCCCTCCACTTT,CASSPRATGTSSPLHF
.,.,TRBJ2-7,TRBV5-1,TGCGCCAGCAGCTTAACAACCTACGAGCAGTACTTC,CASSLTTYEQYF
.,.,TRBJ2-3,TRBV10-1,TGCGCCAGCTGGAGGGGGGGCGACACAGATACGCAGTATTTT,CASWRGGDTDTQYF
.,.,TRBJ2-7,TRBV14,TGTGCCAGCAGCCAGACGCTGGGGAGCTCCTACGAGCAGTACTTC,CASSQTLGSSYEQYF
.,.,TRBJ1-1,TRBV5-4,TGTGCCAGCAGCTCCCAGGGGAGGAACACTGAAGCTTTCTTT,CASSSQGRNTEAFF
.,.,TRBJ1-3,TRBV15,TGTGCCACCAGCAACAGGGGAAACACCATATATTTT,CATSNRGNTIYF
.,.,TRBJ1-5,TRBV2,TGTGCCAGCAGGGTTGACAGTGGGAATCAGCCCCAGCATTTT,CASRVDSGNQPQHF
.,.,TRBJ1-2,TRBV25-1,TGTGCCAGCAGTGAACTTTGGGGAGGGAACTATGGCTACACCTTC,CASSELWGGNYGYTF
.,.,TRBJ1-5,TRBV13,TGTGCCAGCAGCTTCGGAGATAGCAATCAGCCCCAGCATTTT,CASSFGDSNQPQHF
.,.,TRBJ1-2,TRBV30,TGTGCCTGGAGTGAAGGCCGGGCAGGCCGTAACTATGGCTACACCTTC,CAWSEGRAGRNYGYTF
.,.,TRBJ1-1,TRBV18,TGTGCCAGCTCACCTCTGACTGAGGAGACTGAAGCTTTCTTT,CASSPLTEETEAFF
.,.,TRBJ1-2,TRBV30,TGTGCCTGGACCCTCTCCGGGGGAACTGGCTACACCTTC,CAWTLSGGTGYTF
.,.,TRBJ2-1,TRBV6-5,TGTGCCAGCAGTCAGGACAGCTACAATGAGCAGTTCTTC,CASSQDSYNEQFF
.,TRBD1,TRBJ1-4,TRBV30,TGTGCCTGGGGTGGGGACAGACGTAATGAAAAACTGTTTTTT,CAWGGDRRNEKLFF
.,.,TRBJ2-3,TRBV5-1,TGCGCCAGCAGCTTAACCGGGACTGGGAGGATGGATACGCAGTATTTT,CASSLTGTGRMDTQYF
few,.,TRBJ1-1,TRBV5-6,TGTGCCAGCAGCCCTAGCTGGGGGCCGGATTATCGTTTCTTT,CASSPSWGPDYRFF
few,TRBD1,TRBJ1-1,TRBV5-6,TGTGCCAGCAGCTGGGGGGACAGCACTGAAGCTTTCTTT,CASSWGDSTEAFF
.,TRBD2,TRBJ2-1,TRBV18,TGTGCCAGCTCACCACCGAGGCTAGCGGGGTCCGGGTTCTTC,CASSPPRLAGSGFF
.,.,TRBJ1-2,TRBV4-1,TGCGCCAGCAGCCAGCCGGTGTCGGGTAACTATGGCTACACCTTC,CASSQPVSGNYGYTF
.,TRBD2,TRBJ2-1,TRBV7-2,TGTGCCAGCAGCTTAGCGGGGGGGTACAATGAGCAGTTCTTC,CASSLAGGYNEQFF
.,.,TRBJ1-1,TRBV2,TGTGCCAGCAGTGTTGCAGACATGAACACTGAAGCTTTCTTT,CASSVADMNTEAFF
.,TRBD1,TRBJ1-4,TRBV7-7,TGTGCTAGCAGCTTCCGCCGGGACAGGGGGCGAACTAATGAAAAACTGTTTTTT,CASSFRRDRGRTNEKLFF
.,.,TRBJ1-6,TRBV2,TGTGCCAGCAAGGACAGTTATAATTCACCCCTCCACTTT,CASKDSYNSPLHF
once,.,TRBJ2-5,TRBV10-3,TGTGCCATCAGTGAGCGGGGGGCCCAAGAGACCCAGTACTTC,CAISERGAQETQYF
.,.,TRBJ1-6,TRBV4-1,TGCGCCAGCAGCCAAGATTTTGGGGATTATAATTCACCCCTCCACTTT,CASSQDFGDYNSPLHF
.,.,TRBJ1-1,TRBV7-8,TGTGCCAGCAGCTTAAGTCGGGACACTGAAGCTTTCTTT,CASSLSRDTEAFF
.,.,TRBJ1-5,TRBV7-7,TGTGCCAGCAGCCACAGGGAGACTCAGCCCCAGCATTTT,CASSHRETQPQHF
.,.,TRBJ1-5,TRBV28,TGTGCCAGCAGTTTAAGCCAGGTCAATCAGCCCCAGCATTTT,CASSLSQVNQPQHF
.,.,TRBJ1-2,TRBV29-1,TGCAGCACGACAGCCAACTATGGCTACACCTTC,CSTTANYGYTF
.,TRBD1,TRBJ1-1,TRBV5-1,TGCGCCAGCAGCTTGGGGGACAGGAACACTGAAGCTTTCTTT,CASSLGDRNTEAFF
.,TRBD1,TRBJ2-2,TRBV4-1,TGCGCCAGCAGCCATCCCGGACAGGGAACGAACCGGGTTTGGTTTTTT,CASSHPGQGTNRVWFF
.,TRBD2,TRBJ2-3,TRBV6-5,TGTGCCAGCAGTGCGGGGGGCCGGCCAGATACGCAGTATTTT,CASSAGGRPDTQYF
.,.,TRBJ1-5,TRBV25-1,TGTGCCAGCAGTGGCGGACTCAATCAGCCCCAGCATTTT,CASSGGLNQPQHF
few,.,TRBJ1-2,TRBV14,TGTGCCAGCAGCCAACGGACCTATGGCTACACCTTC,CASSQRTYGYTF
.,.,TRBJ1-2,TRBV19,TGTGCCAGTACGAGGGGTATGGGGGACTATGGCTACACCTTC,CASTRGMGDYGYTF
few,.,TRBJ1-2,TRBV7-9,TGTGCCAGCAGCGTGGTGGGAGGGAACTATGGCTACACCTTC,CASSVVGGNYGYTF
.,TRBD1,TRBJ1-2,TRBV7-9,TGTGCCAGCAGGGCCGGGACAGGCTCCCCCTATGGCTACACCTTC,CASRAGTGSPYGYTF
.,TRBD2,TRBJ2-1,TRBV7-9,TGTGCCAGCAGCCGTGGGGGGGGGCAGTTCTTC,CASSRGGGQFF
.,.,TRBJ1-4,TRBV4-1,TGCGCCAGCAGCCAGCTTTTGGGAAAACTGTTTTTT,CASSQLLGKLFF
.,.,TRBJ1-5,TRBV7-2,TGTGCCAGCAGCTTAGAGGGTCAGCCCCAGCATTTT,CASSLEGQPQHF
.,.,TRBJ2-7,TRBV7-2,TGTGCCAGCAGCTTAGGAACAGCATTCTCCTACGAGCAGTACTTC,CASSLGTAFSYEQYF
.,.,TRBJ1-1,TRBV18,TGTGCCAGCTCACCAGCGGAGAACACTGAAGCTTTCTTT,CASSPAENTEAFF
.,TRBD1,TRBJ2-3,TRBV14,TGTGCCAGCAGCCGGACAGGGGGAAGATGGGATACGCAGTATTTT,CASSRTGGRWDTQYF
once,.,TRBJ1-1,TRBV27,TGTGCCAGCAGCCCAATGGTGAACACTGAAGCTTTCTTT,CASSPMVNTEAFF
.,.,TRBJ1-2,TRBV6-6,TGTGCCAGCACCGAGGGGAAGAGGTCCTATGGCTACACCTTC,CASTEGKRSYGYTF
.,.,TRBJ2-2,TRBV6-5,TGTGCCACTTCCAAGACACCCCGGTTAGAGGAGCTGTTTTTT,CATSKTPRLEELFF